Listed here are 23 T cell receptor beta chains from one sample, sequenced in a study of blood T cell repertoires in COVID-19. Clones were read by immunoSEQ multiplex PCR, and TCRdb kept only the in-frame ones, dropping some. The sample has 70,000 to 100,000 clones; around 88% are singletons. The sequenced sample consisted of peripheral blood. The receptors here all came from a woman aged 70-85 years with acute or convalescent COVID-19.

The chain has TRBV4-1 and TRBJ2-4, with 9 positions matching TRBD1. The V segment lost 0 bases and the J segment 2 bases; nucleotides outside the gene matches: 5. The CDR3 is made up of 17 amino acids. Germline loops: CDR1 MGHRA, CDR2 YSYEKL. CDR3 nucleotide sequence: TGCGCCAGCAGCCAAGACCCCGGACAGGGGACCAAAAACATTCAGTACTTC. Its translation is CASSQDPGQGTKNIQYF.

This clone was counted a few times. V and J are TRBV2 and TRBJ2-5; D might be TRBD1 (6 bases). Between the trimmed V and J ends, which lost 6 bases and 3 bases, there was a span of 20 bases. Germline V gene lookup returns CDR1 SNHLY and CDR2 FYNNEI. This CDR3 has 16 residues. CDR3 sequence reads: CASSPGTSYSEETQYF. In nucleotides, the CDR3 is TGTGCCAGCAGCCCCGGGACAAGCTATTCCGAAGAGACCCAGTACTTC. Variable domain in full (rest from reference TRBV2 and TRBJ2-5): EPEVTQTPSHQVTQMGQEVILRCVPISNHLYFYWYRQILGQKVEFLVSFYNNEISEKSEIFDDQFSVERPDGSNFTLKIRSTKLEDSAMYFCASSPGTSYSEETQYFGPGTRLLVL.

This clone was picked up one time. The chain carries TRBV2 and TRBJ2-2; TRBD1 is a possible D gene (5 bases). The CDR3 covers 14 residues. V lost 4 bases and J 6 bases, leaving 12 bases between the germline ends. Germline V gene lookup returns CDR1 SNHLY and CDR2 FYNNEI. This chain's CDR3 is CASSVLQVAGELFF. Here the CDR3 DNA reads TGTGCCAGCAGTGTACTACAGGTCGCCGGGGAGCTGTTTTTT.

The V and J genes are TRBV19 and TRBJ2-7, with 10 bases that match TRBD2. CDR3 length equals 15 residues. J was trimmed by 2 bases and V by 3 bases; bases with no gene match: 4. Germline V CDR1 and CDR2: LNHDA, SQIVND (reference sequence). This CDR3 reads CASSIGAGGPYEQYF. The DNA of the CDR3 is TGTGCCAGTAGTATTGGAGCGGGAGGGCCCTACGAGCAGTACTTC.

This chain connects TRBV6-2 or TRBV6-3 to TRBJ1-6, with 7 positions matching TRBD1. The CDR3 extends over 18 amino acids. V lost 4 bases to trimming and J lost 3 bases; unmatched junction nucleotides: 12. The germline gives CDR1 MNHEY, CDR2 SVGEGT. CDR3: CASSSDTGTANYNSPLHF. The CDR3 nucleotides are TGTGCCAGCAGTTCAGATACCGGGACAGCTAACTATAATTCACCCCTCCACTTT.

This chain uses TRBV21-1 with TRBJ1-1. TRBV21-1 is reported as a pseudogene. CDR3 length: 13 amino acids. In nucleotides, the CDR3 is TGTGCCAGCAGCGGCGGCAAGAACACTGAAGCTTTCTTT. It translates to CASSGGKNTEAFF.

V gene TRBV27 combines with J gene TRBJ2-1, with D maybe TRBD2 (6 bases). The ends were cut back, 3 bases at V and 4 bases at J, with 10 bases in the middle. Germline CDR1 MNHEY, CDR2 SMNVEV (reference sequence). This CDR3 is built from 14 residues. CDR3 in DNA: TGTGCCAGCAGTTTCGAGACTAGGTACAATGAGCAGTTCTTC. The encoded protein is CASSFETRYNEQFF.

The chain combines TRBV5-1 with TRBJ2-2, with D possibly being TRBD2 (5 bases). The CDR3 contains 14 residues. V was trimmed by 5 bases and J by 1 base, leaving 9 bases between them. The V gene's germline CDR1 is SGHRS and CDR2 YFSETQ. The CDR3 loop is CASRERENTGELFF. The DNA of the CDR3 is TGCGCCAGCAGGGAACGGGAGAACACCGGGGAGCTGTTTTTT.

The CDR3 region has the DNA TGTGCCAGCAGTGGACTAGCGGGGGGTTTTCAGTTCTTC. The encoded protein is CASSGLAGGFQFF. The chain joins TRBV12-3 or TRBV12-4 to TRBJ2-1; 14 bases line up with TRBD2. The CDR3 has 13 amino acids. J was trimmed by 13 bases and V by 5 bases; bases with no gene match: 4.

This sequence joins TRBV9 and TRBJ1-3; a possible D gene is TRBD1 (5 bases). Germline CDR1 and CDR2: SGDLS and YYNGEE. V dropped 1 base and J dropped 0 bases, with 14 bases sitting between them. The CDR3 is 17 amino acids. The CDR3 DNA is TGTGCCAGCAGCGTACTCCCCGACAGCCTCTCTGGAAACACCATATATTTT. Its translation is CASSVLPDSLSGNTIYF.

The rearrangement joins TRBV19 to TRBJ1-4; D gene unclear. This CDR3 spans 14 amino acids. The germline V and J ends were trimmed by 7 bases and 7 bases, with 16 bases remaining between them. Germline V gene sequence: CDR1 LNHDA, CDR2 SQIVND (reference sequence). CDR3: CASTPLTDSEKLFF. The CDR3 DNA reads TGTGCCAGTACCCCTCTGACTGACTCTGAAAAACTGTTTTTT.

The rearrangement uses TRBV6-5 and TRBJ2-1; maybe TRBD2 (5 bases). The CDR3 is made up of 15 amino acids. Trimming removed 6 bases from V and 5 bases from J, with 17 bases in between. CDR1 and CDR2 (germline): MNHEY, SVGAGI. The CDR3 loop reads CASRSDSAHNNEQFF. CDR3 DNA sequence: TGTGCCAGCAGGTCGGATAGCGCTCACAACAATGAGCAGTTCTTC.

This chain links TRBV3-1 (or the pseudogene TRBV3-2) with TRBJ2-2; 7 bases fit TRBD2. The CDR3 is 15 residues long. The germline CDR1 and CDR2 sequences are LGHDT and YNNKEL (reference sequence). The V segment lost 4 bases and the J segment 6 bases; nucleotides outside the gene matches: 8. The CDR3 DNA follows: TGTGCCAGCAGCCCTAGAGCGGGAATAGCCGGGGAGCTGTTTTTT. This gives the protein CASSPRAGIAGELFF.

The chain has TRBV6-1 and TRBJ2-7; D is undetermined. Trimming cost V 3 bases and J 0 bases, with 12 bases left between them. The CDR3 runs 15 residues. Per the germline V gene, CDR1 is MNHNS and CDR2 is SASEGT. CDR3 loop: CASSELAWSSYEQYF. The CDR3 nucleotides read TGTGCCAGCAGTGAGTTGGCTTGGAGCTCCTACGAGCAGTACTTC.

The chain has TRBV6-6 and TRBJ2-5; 14 bases agree with TRBD2. Germline CDR1 is MNHNY and CDR2 is SVGAGI (reference sequence). The ends lost 5 bases at V and 1 base at J; junction bases unmatched: 18. This CDR3 spans 21 amino acids. As DNA, the CDR3 is TGTGCCAGCAGTCCTATGGGCACGCTGGGACTAGCGGGAGACACCCAAGAGACCCAGTACTTC. As protein: CASSPMGTLGLAGDTQETQYF.

This chain links TRBV3-1 (or the pseudogene TRBV3-2) with TRBJ2-3, with no clear D. V lost 0 bases and J 5 bases, leaving 9 bases between the germline ends. Germline CDR1 reads LGHDT; CDR2 reads YNNKEL (reference sequence). The CDR3 totals 14 residues. CDR3 in amino acids: CASSQDIVEDTQYF. The CDR3, as DNA: TGTGCCAGCAGCCAAGATATAGTCGAAGATACGCAGTATTTT.

This chain links TRBV30 with TRBJ2-1, with a tentative D call TRBD2 (6 bases). Germline lookup yields CDR1 GTSNPN and CDR2 SVGIG (reference sequence). Trimming left V 2 bases short and J 4 bases short, with 9 bases between. The CDR3 has 13 amino acids. The CDR3: CAWSPGTYNEQFF. The CDR3 region has the DNA TGTGCCTGGAGTCCTGGGACTTACAATGAGCAGTTCTTC.

The CDR3 spells CASSPGQGSYGYTF. The CDR3 region has the DNA TGCGCCAGCAGCCCTGGACAGGGAAGCTATGGCTACACCTTC. The chain couples TRBV5-1 to TRBJ1-2; 8 bases fit TRBD1. The trim removed 4 bases at V and 4 bases at J, leaving 6 bases unmatched. Germline lookup yields CDR1 SGHRS and CDR2 YFSETQ. There are 14 residues in the CDR3.

The chain combines TRBV3-1 (or the pseudogene TRBV3-2) with TRBJ1-1; 9 nucleotides align to TRBD1. V dropped 6 bases and J dropped 1; count of bases not matched to a gene: 6. Germline V gene lookup returns CDR1 LGHDT and CDR2 YNNKEL (reference sequence). The CDR3 extends over 15 amino acids. The CDR3 loop is CASRGRGQGNTEAFF. The CDR3 nucleotides read TGTGCCAGCAGGGGCCGGGGACAGGGGAACACTGAAGCTTTCTTT.

The rearrangement joins TRBV9 to TRBJ1-4; 8 nucleotides agree with TRBD1. CDR1 is SGDLS and CDR2 is YYNGEE in the germline V gene. This CDR3 comprises 16 residues. J lost 5 bases, V lost 3 bases, and 9 bases had no gene match. The DNA of the CDR3 is TGTGCCAGCAGCGCAGGAATACAGGGGGGAAATGAAAAACTGTTTTTT. Protein product: CASSAGIQGGNEKLFF.

V gene TRBV5-8 combines with J gene TRBJ2-1, with 10 bases that match TRBD2. After removal of 2 bases from V and 10 bases from J, the junction contained 6 bases not matched to a gene. The CDR3 is made up of 14 amino acids. Germline lookup yields CDR1 SGHTS and CDR2 YDEGEE. CDR3 sequence (DNA): TGTGCCAGCAGCTTAAGCGGGGGGGCACGGGAGCAGTTCTTC. Encoded protein: CASSLSGGAREQFF.

The chain carries TRBV28 and TRBJ2-1; the D gene is possibly TRBD2 (6 bases). This CDR3 is 15 amino acids long. The germline V and J ends were trimmed by 3 bases and 3 bases, with 12 bases remaining between them. CDR1 and CDR2 from the germline V gene are MDHEN and SYDVKM. CDR3 sequence (DNA): TGTGCCAGCAGTTTCGGGCTAGCGCTCTACAATGAGCAGTTCTTC. Residues: CASSFGLALYNEQFF.

This clone came up a few times. The chain uses TRBV4-2 and TRBJ1-5; TRBD1 aligns across 9 bases. This CDR3 is 14 amino acids long. V was pared by 1 base and J by 8 bases, with 3 bases of the junction left unmatched. Per the germline V gene, CDR1 is LGHNA and CDR2 is YNFKEQ. CDR3 sequence reads: CASSQATGGKPQHF. The CDR3, as DNA: TGTGCCAGCAGCCAAGCGACAGGGGGTAAGCCCCAGCATTTT.